This TCR beta chain was sequenced in a study of response to subunit inactivated influenza vaccine. Study results and limitations: That few new T cells are recruited by each seasonal influenza vaccination was the authors' suggestion.

In its sample, this clonotype was seen a few times. What it recognizes is unknown. The CDR3 contains 15 residues. Germline V gives CDR1 SGHRS, CDR2 YFSETQ. V was clipped by 2 bases and J by 5 bases, with 14 bases between them. TCRdb fed the RT-PCR reads into MiXCR, producing one record per CDR3 protein. The sample includes about 800,000 distinct CDR3 sequences, 21% of them seen just once. The chain is built from TRBV5-1 and TRBJ2-1; maybe TRBD2 (6 bases). The receptor was derived from a man aged 45 to 65 who received an inactivated influenza vaccine. Sample: PBMCs from blood, taken roughly 5 days after vaccination. CDR3 bases: TGCGCCAGCAGCTTTAGACTAGATCAGAACAATGAGCAGTTCTTC. It is translated as CASSFRLDQNNEQFF.